These 29 T cell receptor beta chains originate from one sample sequenced in a study of blood T cell repertoires in COVID-19. The data were produced by immunoSEQ multiplex PCR, yet TCRdb's version contains in-frame clones alone and is incomplete. The repertoire holds around 200,000 clones, with roughly 80% as singletons. The sample taken for sequencing was peripheral blood. Receptor source: a human donor in a cohort sampled during active COVID-19.

The CDR3 sequence is CAGPKGGLYEQYF. CDR3 sequence (DNA): TGCGCCGGTCCTAAAGGGGGCTTATACGAGCAGTACTTC. The V and J genes are TRBV10-1 and TRBJ2-7; 7 nucleotides line up with TRBD1. This CDR3 spans 13 amino acids. Losses at the gene ends were 11 bases for V and 4 bases for J; bases not matched to a gene: 11. Germline V gene sequence: CDR1 WNHNN, CDR2 SYGVQD (reference sequence).

The chain has TRBV28 and TRBJ1-2, with 10 bases aligning to TRBD1. The CDR3 has 15 residues. V trimming: 6 bases; J trimming: 2 bases; junction bases outside the gene matches: 6. Germline values: CDR1 MDHEN, CDR2 SYDVKM. The CDR3 coding sequence is TGTGCCAGCAGGGGACAGGGGACCCAAAACTATGGCTACACCTTC. This gives the protein CASRGQGTQNYGYTF.

V and J are TRBV3-1 (or the pseudogene TRBV3-2) and TRBJ1-3, with D perhaps TRBD1 (6 bases). Germline-derived CDR1 and CDR2 are LGHDT and YNNKEL (reference sequence). V was clipped by 4 bases and J by 5 bases, with 12 bases between them. CDR3 length: 14 residues. The CDR3 DNA is TGTGCCAGCAGCCTCCTCAGGGGTCGAAACACCATATATTTT. It translates to CASSLLRGRNTIYF.

The V and J genes are TRBV5-1 and TRBJ2-7; the match to TRBD1 covers 9 bases. The germline V gene encodes CDR1 SGHRS and CDR2 YFSETQ. CDR3 length equals 14 residues. The trim removed 3 bases at V and 4 bases at J, leaving 5 bases unmatched. CDR3 nucleotides: TGCGCCAGCAGCTGGGGACAGGGTGGTTACGAGCAGTACTTC. It encodes CASSWGQGGYEQYF.

In its sample, this clone was seen once. DNA for the CDR3: TGTGCCAGCAGCTCCCCTTCAGAGCGGGAGGTTTCCTACGAGCAGTACTTC. Amino acid sequence: CASSSPSEREVSYEQYF. The chain couples TRBV7-3 to TRBJ2-7, with TRBD2 identical over 9 bases. Germline V gene data show CDR1 as SGHTA and CDR2 as FQGTGA. The CDR3 consists of 17 residues. With V trimmed by 4 bases and J by 1 base, 11 bases remained unmatched.

The chain combines TRBV4-3 with TRBJ2-1; no reliable D call. V lost 0 bases and J lost 4, with 7 bases in between. Germline CDR1 reads LGHNA; CDR2 reads YSLEER. The CDR3 has 14 residues. The CDR3 region has the DNA TGCGCCAGCAGCCAAGATGGCGGTTACAATGAGCAGTTCTTC. The encoded protein is CASSQDGGYNEQFF.

Only a few counts were recorded for this clone. This chain uses TRBV18 with TRBJ1-1, with no clear D. Germline-derived CDR1 and CDR2 are KGHSH and LQKENI. V was trimmed by 0 bases and J by 9 bases, leaving 14 bases between them. The CDR3 consists of 14 residues. CDR3 protein: CASSPPSWREQAFF. CDR3 sequence (DNA): TGTGCCAGCTCACCACCGAGTTGGCGGGAACAAGCTTTCTTT.

This clone was picked up one time. This sequence joins TRBV5-4 and TRBJ2-1; 11 nucleotides agree with TRBD2. The CDR3 has 18 residues. Germline lookup yields CDR1 SGHNT and CDR2 YYREEE (reference sequence). Unmatched junction bases numbered 18, after V lost 4 bases and J lost 9 bases. The CDR3, as DNA: TGTGCCAGCAGCCCGCCGGGACTAGCGGAGCGGAGAGGTGGTGAGCAGTTCTTC. The encoded protein is CASSPPGLAERRGGEQFF.

This clone was seen a handful of times. V and J are TRBV7-9 and TRBJ2-2; 9 bases fit TRBD1. Per the germline V gene, CDR1 is SEHNR and CDR2 is FQNEAQ (reference sequence). The length of the CDR3 is 14 residues. V lost 5 bases to trimming and J lost 4 bases; unmatched junction nucleotides: 2. In DNA form, the CDR3 reads TGTGCCAGCAGCCGGGACAGGGTCACCGGGGAGCTGTTTTTT. Residues: CASSRDRVTGELFF.

This sequence joins TRBV6-5 and TRBJ1-5; 9 bases agree with TRBD1. V shed 6 bases, J shed 6 bases, and the junction held 3 bases outside the gene matches. The CDR3 is 13 residues long. Germline CDR1 MNHEY, CDR2 SVGAGI. DNA for the CDR3: TGTGCCAGCAGGTCGGACAGGGGTCAGCCCCAGCATTTT. Encoded protein: CASRSDRGQPQHF.

The chain joins TRBV18 to TRBJ2-7; a possible D gene is TRBD2 (5 bases). V was trimmed by 5 bases and J by 0 bases, leaving 20 bases between them. Germline V gene data show CDR1 as KGHSH and CDR2 as LQKENI. CDR3 size: 17 residues. The CDR3 nucleotides are TGTGCCAGCTCAACCCCGCCGACGGGGAAAAGCTCCTACGAGCAGTACTTC. Its protein product is CASSTPPTGKSSYEQYF.

This clone was detected only a few times. V usage is TRBV4-3 and J usage is TRBJ1-1; D unresolved. CDR3 size: 11 residues. V lost 4 bases and J lost 6, with 6 bases in between. CDR1 LGHNA and CDR2 YSLEER come from the germline V gene. The CDR3 region is CASSLGPEAFF. In DNA form, the CDR3 reads TGCGCCAGCAGCCTTGGCCCTGAAGCTTTCTTT.

The V call is TRBV30, the J call TRBJ2-7; D perhaps matches TRBD1 (6 bases). This CDR3 has 11 amino acids. The germline V gene has CDR1 GTSNPN and CDR2 SVGIG (reference sequence). Trimming stripped 1 base from V and 6 bases from J, with 7 bases between. CDR3 DNA: TGTGCCTGGAGTGCAGGGGTCGAGCAGTACTTC. Translation gives CAWSAGVEQYF.

J is TRBJ2-7 and V is TRBV9, with TRBD1 identical over 7 bases. This CDR3 is built from 17 residues. Germline V gene sequence: CDR1 SGDLS, CDR2 YYNGEE. V shed 0 bases and J 1 base; nucleotides not matched to a gene: 10. Written as DNA, the CDR3 is TGTGCCAGCAGCGTAGGGGGAGCGTCGGGACAGTCCTACGAGCAGTACTTC. Its translation: CASSVGGASGQSYEQYF.

The chain links TRBV15 to TRBJ2-1; 11 positions agree with TRBD2. Germline V gene data show CDR1 as LNHNV and CDR2 as YYDKDF (reference sequence). V was clipped by 0 bases and J by 6 bases; unmatched bases: 10. The CDR3 is 18 amino acids. The CDR3 protein is CATSREKNRLAGGNEQFF. CDR3 sequence (DNA): TGTGCCACCAGCAGAGAAAAGAATAGGCTAGCGGGAGGCAATGAGCAGTTCTTC.

The CDR3 sequence: CASSLDASGIDEQYF. The DNA of the CDR3 is TGTGCCAGCAGCTTAGACGCTAGCGGGATCGACGAGCAGTACTTC. This sequence joins TRBV11-1 and TRBJ2-7; 9 bases are a match to TRBD2. Germline CDR1 is SGHAT and CDR2 is FQDESV (reference sequence). This CDR3 comprises 15 residues. The trim removed 1 base at V and 5 bases at J, leaving 6 bases unmatched. Complete variable domain (other parts from reference TRBV11-1 and TRBJ2-7): EAEVAQSPRYKITEKSQAVAFWCDPISGHATLYWYRQILGQGPELLVQFQDESVVDDSQLPKDRFSAERLKGVDSTLKIQPAELGDSAMYLCASSLDASGIDEQYFGPGTRLTVT.

The chain uses TRBV28 and TRBJ1-1; the D is unclear. The CDR3 has 12 amino acids. Germline V gene lookup returns CDR1 MDHEN and CDR2 SYDVKM. The ends were cut back, 6 bases at V and 10 bases at J, with 15 bases in the middle. In DNA, the CDR3 is TGTGCCAGCAGACCCGAGAGGGCCGGAGCTTTCTTT. Its translation: CASRPERAGAFF.

The chain carries TRBV4-3 and TRBJ1-5; possible D gene TRBD1, 6 bases. V gave up 0 bases and J gave up 6 bases, with 12 bases separating them. CDR3 length: 15 amino acids. The V gene's germline CDR1 is LGHNA and CDR2 YSLEER. This CDR3 reads CASSQESQGSQPQHF. CDR3 bases: TGCGCCAGCAGCCAAGAGAGTCAGGGGAGTCAGCCCCAGCATTTT.

The V gene is TRBV19, the J gene TRBJ2-3; 7 bases match TRBD1. The CDR3 runs 15 residues. The germline V gene has CDR1 LNHDA and CDR2 SQIVND (reference sequence). The V gene end was trimmed by 3 bases and the J gene end by 5 bases; junction bases not matched to a gene: 8. This CDR3 reads CASSIVGGLRDTQYF. The CDR3 bases are TGTGCCAGTAGTATTGTAGGGGGCCTTCGAGATACGCAGTATTTT.

The chain employs TRBV5-1 and TRBJ2-7, with 12 bases lining up with TRBD2. Germline lookup yields CDR1 SGHRS and CDR2 YFSETQ. The CDR3 covers 15 residues. Trimming at V came to 3 bases and at J to 3 bases, leaving 4 bases not matched to a gene. CDR3 nucleotide sequence: TGCGCCAGCAGCTCCCGGACTAGCGGGATCTACGAGCAGTACTTC. It encodes CASSSRTSGIYEQYF.

The chain uses TRBV2 and TRBJ1-6; TRBD1 is a possible D gene (5 bases). V lost 6 bases to trimming and J lost 8 bases, with 11 bases between them. Germline V gene data show CDR1 as SNHLY and CDR2 as FYNNEI. This CDR3 spans 13 amino acids. The CDR3 loop is CASRAGTYSPLHF. For the CDR3, the DNA is TGTGCCAGCAGGGCGGGGACTTATTCACCCCTCCACTTT.

The rearrangement uses TRBV19 and TRBJ2-2; 7 bases align to TRBD1. V was clipped by 6 bases and J by 1 base; unmatched bases: 5. Per the germline V gene, CDR1 is LNHDA and CDR2 is SQIVND (reference sequence). The CDR3 has 15 residues. The CDR3 spells CASSTGAGNTGELFF. For the CDR3, the DNA is TGTGCCAGTAGCACAGGGGCGGGGAACACCGGGGAGCTGTTTTTT. The whole variable domain, filled in from reference TRBV19 and TRBJ2-2, reads DGGITQSPKYLFRKEGQNVTLSCEQNLNHDAMYWYRQDPGQGLRLIYYSQIVNDFQKGDIAEGYSVSREKKESFPLTVTSAQKNPTAFYLCASSTGAGNTGELFFGEGSRLTVL.

CDR3 sequence: CASSGWTGGPIMNTEAFF. The CDR3 nucleotides read TGCGCCAGCAGCGGGTGGACAGGAGGACCTATAATGAACACTGAAGCTTTCTTT. This chain uses TRBV5-1 with TRBJ1-1; 7 positions match TRBD1. CDR3 length: 18 amino acids. Germline CDR1 and CDR2: SGHRS and YFSETQ. J gave up 0 bases and V 4 bases, and 15 bases lay outside the gene matches.

The gene calls are TRBV19 and TRBJ1-1; 8 bases agree with TRBD1. Trimming at V came to 7 bases and at J to 4 bases, leaving 17 bases not matched to a gene. Germline V gene lookup returns CDR1 LNHDA and CDR2 SQIVND (reference sequence). The CDR3 spans 17 residues. The CDR3 reads CASTFSDRGRIGTEAFF. Written as DNA, the CDR3 is TGTGCCAGTACCTTCTCCGACAGGGGCAGAATCGGCACTGAAGCTTTCTTT.

This sequence joins TRBV5-1 and TRBJ2-2; 12 nucleotides line up with TRBD2. The germline V gene has CDR1 SGHRS and CDR2 YFSETQ. The CDR3 is 15 residues long. The ends lost 0 bases at V and 6 bases at J; junction bases unmatched: 0. The CDR3 here is CASSLGLAGAGELFF. The CDR3 DNA reads TGCGCCAGCAGCTTGGGACTAGCGGGAGCCGGGGAGCTGTTTTTT. Supplemented by reference TRBV5-1 and TRBJ2-2, the full variable domain reads KAGVTQTPRYLIKTRGQQVTLSCSPISGHRSVSWYQQTPGQGLQFLFEYFSETQRNKGNFPGRFSGRQFSNSRSEMNVSTLELGDSALYLCASSLGLAGAGELFFGEGSRLTVL.

The gene calls are TRBV28 and TRBJ1-2, with 9 bases that match TRBD1. Germline CDR1 and CDR2: MDHEN and SYDVKM. J was trimmed by 6 bases and V by 10 bases; bases with no gene match: 6. The CDR3 sequence is 12 residues long. The CDR3 here is CATATGGHGYTF. The CDR3 nucleotides read TGTGCCACTGCGACAGGGGGGCATGGCTACACCTTC.

This clone has more than one count but fewer than ten. The rearrangement uses TRBV27 and TRBJ2-3, with TRBD2 matching over 12 bases. The V segment lost 10 bases and the J segment 4 bases; nucleotides outside the gene matches: 6. The CDR3 runs to 14 residues. Germline CDR1 reads MNHEY; CDR2 reads SMNVEV (reference sequence). CDR3 in DNA: TGTGCCACCAGAAGACTAGCGGGGGCAGATACGCAGTATTTT. As protein: CATRRLAGADTQYF.

This chain joins TRBV3-1 (or the pseudogene TRBV3-2) and TRBJ2-5, with 10 bases matching TRBD2. The germline V gene encodes CDR1 LGHDT and CDR2 YNNKEL (reference sequence). J lost 1 base, V lost 1 base, and 9 bases had no gene match. The CDR3 covers 18 residues. In DNA, the CDR3 is TGTGCCAGCAGCCAAGGGTTGACTAGCGGGTGGGGCCAAGAGACCCAGTACTTC. Translated: CASSQGLTSGWGQETQYF.

This chain links TRBV27 with TRBJ2-1; D remains unclear. V was pared by 6 bases and J by 0 bases, with 9 bases between. Germline V lookup: CDR1 MNHEY, CDR2 SMNVEV (reference sequence). CDR3 length: 14 amino acids. In DNA, the CDR3 is TGTGCCAGCAGGCAAGAGCGCTCCTACAATGAGCAGTTCTTC. It codes for CASRQERSYNEQFF.